The text below deals with one TCR beta chain. CDR3 size: 15 residues. Germline V CDR1 and CDR2: LNHDA, SQIVND (reference sequence). Trimming stripped 3 bases from V and 7 bases from J, with 15 bases between. The data were obtained in a study of identifying expanded T cells in peripheral blood. Data came from immunoSEQ multiplex PCR; TCRdb stores just in-frame clones and leaves some out. The sample has over 70,000 clones, 88% seen once. The sample comprised blood. This sequence was found in a person between 18 and 75 years old in good health. The chain recombines TRBV19 with TRBJ2-2; TRBD1 is a possible D gene (5 bases). In nucleotides, the CDR3 is TGTGCCAGTAGTATTAGTCAGGGTTCGGGCGGGGAGCTGTTTTTT. Protein sequence: CASSISQGSGGELFF.